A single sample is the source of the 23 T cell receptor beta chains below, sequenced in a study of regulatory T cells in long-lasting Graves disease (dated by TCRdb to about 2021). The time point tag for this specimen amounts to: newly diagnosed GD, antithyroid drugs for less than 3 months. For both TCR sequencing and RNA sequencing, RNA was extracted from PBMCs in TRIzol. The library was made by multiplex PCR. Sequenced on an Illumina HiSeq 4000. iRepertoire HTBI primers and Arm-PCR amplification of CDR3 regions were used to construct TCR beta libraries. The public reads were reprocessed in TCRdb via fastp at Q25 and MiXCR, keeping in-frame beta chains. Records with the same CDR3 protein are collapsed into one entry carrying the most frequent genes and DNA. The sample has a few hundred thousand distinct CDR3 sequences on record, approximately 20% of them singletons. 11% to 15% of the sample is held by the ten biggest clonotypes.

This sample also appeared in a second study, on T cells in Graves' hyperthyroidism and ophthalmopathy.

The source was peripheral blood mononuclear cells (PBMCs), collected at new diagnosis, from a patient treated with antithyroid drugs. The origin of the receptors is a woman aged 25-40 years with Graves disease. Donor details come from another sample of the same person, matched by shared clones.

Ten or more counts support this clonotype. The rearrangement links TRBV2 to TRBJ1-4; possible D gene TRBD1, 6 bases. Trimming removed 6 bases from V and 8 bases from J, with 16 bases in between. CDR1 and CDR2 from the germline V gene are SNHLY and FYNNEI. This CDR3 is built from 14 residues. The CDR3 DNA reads TGTGCCAGCAGCCCCGGGGGCGCGGGCGAAAAACTGTTTTTT. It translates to CASSPGGAGEKLFF.

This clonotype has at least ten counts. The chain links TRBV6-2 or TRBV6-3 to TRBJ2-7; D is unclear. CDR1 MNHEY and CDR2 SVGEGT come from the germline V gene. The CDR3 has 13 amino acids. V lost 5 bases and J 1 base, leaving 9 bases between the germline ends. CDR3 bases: TGTGCCAGCAGTGCTGGACGTTCCTACGAGCAGTACTTC. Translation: CASSAGRSYEQYF.

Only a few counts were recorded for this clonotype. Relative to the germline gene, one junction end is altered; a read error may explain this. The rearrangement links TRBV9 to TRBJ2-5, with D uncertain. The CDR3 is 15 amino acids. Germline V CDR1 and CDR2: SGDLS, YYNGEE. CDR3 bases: TGTGCCAGCACCAGTAGTGGCGGCCGAGGAGAGGCCCAGTACTTC. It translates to CASTSSGGRGEAQYF.

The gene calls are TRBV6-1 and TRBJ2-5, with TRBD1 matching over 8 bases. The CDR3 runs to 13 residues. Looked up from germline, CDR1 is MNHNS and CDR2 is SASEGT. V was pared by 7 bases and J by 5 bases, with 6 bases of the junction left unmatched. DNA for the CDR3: TGTGCCAGCAATCAGGGGGCCGGGGAGACCCAGTACTTC. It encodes CASNQGAGETQYF.

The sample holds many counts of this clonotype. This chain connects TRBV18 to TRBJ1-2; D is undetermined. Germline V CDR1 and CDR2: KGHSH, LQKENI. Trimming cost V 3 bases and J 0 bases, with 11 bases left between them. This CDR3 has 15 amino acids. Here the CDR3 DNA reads TGTGCCAGCTCACCTCCGGTCGGATCTAACTATGGCTACACCTTC. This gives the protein CASSPPVGSNYGYTF.

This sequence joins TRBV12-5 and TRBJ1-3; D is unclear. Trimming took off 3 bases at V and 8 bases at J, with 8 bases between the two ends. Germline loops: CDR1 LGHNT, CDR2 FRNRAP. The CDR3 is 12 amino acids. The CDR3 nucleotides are TGTGCTAGTGGTTTAGCTGGGTACACCATATATTTT. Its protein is CASGLAGYTIYF.

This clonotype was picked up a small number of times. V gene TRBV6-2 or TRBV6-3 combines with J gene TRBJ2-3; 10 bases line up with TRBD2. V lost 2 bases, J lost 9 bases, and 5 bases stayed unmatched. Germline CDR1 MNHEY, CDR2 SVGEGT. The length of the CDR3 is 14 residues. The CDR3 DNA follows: TGTGCCAGCAGTTACGGGCTAGCGGGGGCGACGCAGTATTTT. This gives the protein CASSYGLAGATQYF.

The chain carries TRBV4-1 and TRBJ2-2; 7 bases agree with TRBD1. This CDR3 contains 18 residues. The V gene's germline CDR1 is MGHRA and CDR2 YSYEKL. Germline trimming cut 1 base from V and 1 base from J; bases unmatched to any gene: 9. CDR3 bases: TGCGCCAGCAGCCAAGTCCCTCTACAGGGGCTGAACACCGGGGAGCTGTTTTTT. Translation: CASSQVPLQGLNTGELFF.

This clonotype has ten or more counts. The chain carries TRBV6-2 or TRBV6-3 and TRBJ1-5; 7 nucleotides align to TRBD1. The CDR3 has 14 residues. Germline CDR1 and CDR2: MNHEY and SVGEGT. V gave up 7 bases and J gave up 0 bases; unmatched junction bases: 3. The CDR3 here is CASTGQYSNQPQHF. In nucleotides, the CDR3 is TGTGCCAGCACGGGACAGTATAGCAATCAGCCCCAGCATTTT.

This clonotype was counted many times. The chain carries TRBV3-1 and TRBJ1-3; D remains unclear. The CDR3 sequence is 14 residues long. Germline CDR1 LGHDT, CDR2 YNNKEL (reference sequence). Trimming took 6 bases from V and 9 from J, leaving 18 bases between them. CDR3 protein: CASRFALPMVTIYF. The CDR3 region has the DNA TGTGCCAGCAGATTTGCTCTCCCCATGGTCACCATATATTTT.

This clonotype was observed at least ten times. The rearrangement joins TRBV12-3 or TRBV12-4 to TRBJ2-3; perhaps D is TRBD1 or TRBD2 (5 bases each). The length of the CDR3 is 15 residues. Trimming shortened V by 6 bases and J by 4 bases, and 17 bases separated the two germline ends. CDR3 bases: TGTGCCAGCAGCGGGGTCGGGCAGGGAGCAGATACGCAGTATTTT. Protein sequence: CASSGVGQGADTQYF.

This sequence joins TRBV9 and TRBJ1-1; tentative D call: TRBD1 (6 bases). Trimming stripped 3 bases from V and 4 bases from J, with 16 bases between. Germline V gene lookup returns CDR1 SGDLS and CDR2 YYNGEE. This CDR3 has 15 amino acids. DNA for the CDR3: TGTGCCAGCAGCGGCTCAGGGGAGTTAGGCACTGAAGCTTTCTTT. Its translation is CASSGSGELGTEAFF.

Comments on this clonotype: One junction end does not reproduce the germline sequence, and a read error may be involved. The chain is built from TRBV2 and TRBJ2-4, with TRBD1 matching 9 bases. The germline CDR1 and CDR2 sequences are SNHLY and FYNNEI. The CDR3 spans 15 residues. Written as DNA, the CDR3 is TGTGCCAGCGGCAGTAGAGGGACAGGGAGTAACATTCGGTACTTC. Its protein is CASGSRGTGSNIRYF. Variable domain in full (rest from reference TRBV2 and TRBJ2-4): EPEVTQTPSHQVTQMGQEVILRCVPISNHLYFYWYRQILGQKVEFLVSFYNNEISEKSEIFDDQFSVERPDGSNFTLKIRSTKLEDSAMYFCASGSRGTGSNIRYFGAGTRLSVL.

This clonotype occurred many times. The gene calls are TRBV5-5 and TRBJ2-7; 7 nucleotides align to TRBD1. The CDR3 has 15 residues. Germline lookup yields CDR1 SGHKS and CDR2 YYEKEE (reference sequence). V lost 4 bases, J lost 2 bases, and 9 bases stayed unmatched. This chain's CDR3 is CASSPQGQGAYEQYF. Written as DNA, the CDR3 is TGTGCCAGCAGCCCTCAAGGGCAGGGGGCCTACGAGCAGTACTTC.

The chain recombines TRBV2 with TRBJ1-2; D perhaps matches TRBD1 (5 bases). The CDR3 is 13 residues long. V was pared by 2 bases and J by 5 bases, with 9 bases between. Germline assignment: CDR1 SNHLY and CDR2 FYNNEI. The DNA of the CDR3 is TGTGCCAGCAGTGAAAACGGGGCGTATGGCTACACCTTC. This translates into CASSENGAYGYTF.

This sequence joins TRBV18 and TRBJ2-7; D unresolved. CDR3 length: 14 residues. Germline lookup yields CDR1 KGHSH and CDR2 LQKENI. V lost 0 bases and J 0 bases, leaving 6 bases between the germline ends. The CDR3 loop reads CASSPPTNSYEQYF. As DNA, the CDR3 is TGTGCCAGCTCACCACCGACCAACTCCTACGAGCAGTACTTC.

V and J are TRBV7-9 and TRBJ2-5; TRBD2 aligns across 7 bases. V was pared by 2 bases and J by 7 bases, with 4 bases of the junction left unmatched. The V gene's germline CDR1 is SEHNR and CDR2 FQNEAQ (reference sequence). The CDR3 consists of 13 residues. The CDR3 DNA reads TGTGCCAGCAGCTTAACTAGCGTGGGGACCCAGTACTTC. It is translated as CASSLTSVGTQYF. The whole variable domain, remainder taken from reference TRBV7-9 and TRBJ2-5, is DTGVSQNPRHKITKRGQNVTFRCDPISEHNRLYWYRQTLGQGPEFLTYFQNEAQLEKSRLLSDRFSAERPKGSFSTLEIQRTEQGDSAMYLCASSLTSVGTQYFGPGTRLLVL.

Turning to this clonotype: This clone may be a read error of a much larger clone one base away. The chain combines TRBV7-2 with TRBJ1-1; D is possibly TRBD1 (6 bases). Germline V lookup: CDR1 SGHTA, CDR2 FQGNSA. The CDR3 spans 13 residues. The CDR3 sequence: CASSRRGDTEASF. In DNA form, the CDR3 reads TGTGCCAGCAGCCGCAGGGGCGACACTGAAGCTTCCTTT. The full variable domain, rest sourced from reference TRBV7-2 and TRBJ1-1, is GAGVSQSPSNKVTEKGKDVELRCDPISGHTALYWYRQSLGQGLEFLIYFQGNSAPDKSGLPSDRFSAERTGGSVSTLTIQRTQQEDSAVYLCASSRRGDTEASFGQGTRLTVV.

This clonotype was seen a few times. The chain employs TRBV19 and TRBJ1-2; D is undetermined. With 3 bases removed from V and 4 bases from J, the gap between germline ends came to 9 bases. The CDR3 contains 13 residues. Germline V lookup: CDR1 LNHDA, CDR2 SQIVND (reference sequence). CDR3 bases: TGTGCCAGTAGTATCAGGACCTCCTATGGCTACACCTTC. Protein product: CASSIRTSYGYTF.

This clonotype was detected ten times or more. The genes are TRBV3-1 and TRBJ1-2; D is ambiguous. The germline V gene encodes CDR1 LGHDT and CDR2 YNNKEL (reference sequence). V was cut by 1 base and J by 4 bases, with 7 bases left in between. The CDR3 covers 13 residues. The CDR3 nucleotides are TGTGCCAGCAGCCAAGGTCCCCTCTATGGCTACACCTTC. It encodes CASSQGPLYGYTF.

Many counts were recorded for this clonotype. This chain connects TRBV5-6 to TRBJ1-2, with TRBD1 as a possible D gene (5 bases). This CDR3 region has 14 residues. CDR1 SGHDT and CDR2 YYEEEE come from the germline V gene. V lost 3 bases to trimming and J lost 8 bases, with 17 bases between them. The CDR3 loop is CASSSTGGREGYTF. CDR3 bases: TGTGCCAGCAGCTCAACAGGTGGCCGGGAGGGCTACACCTTC.

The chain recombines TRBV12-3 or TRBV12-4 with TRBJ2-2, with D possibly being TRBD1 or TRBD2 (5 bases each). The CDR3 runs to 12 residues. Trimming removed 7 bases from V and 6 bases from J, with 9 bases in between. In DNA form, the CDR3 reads TGTGCCAGCAATTGGGGGTCCGGGGAGCTGTTTTTT. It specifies CASNWGSGELFF.

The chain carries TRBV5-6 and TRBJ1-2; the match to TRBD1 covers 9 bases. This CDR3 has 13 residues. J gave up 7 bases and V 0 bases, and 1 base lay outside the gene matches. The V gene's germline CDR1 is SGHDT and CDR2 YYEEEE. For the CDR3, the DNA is TGTGCCAGCAGCTTGGACAGGGGGCTTGGCTACACCTTC. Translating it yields CASSLDRGLGYTF. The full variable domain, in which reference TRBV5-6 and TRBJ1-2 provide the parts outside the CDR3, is DAGVTQSPTHLIKTRGQQVTLRCSPKSGHDTVSWYQQALGQGPQFIFQYYEEEERQRGNFPDRFSGHQFPNYSSELNVNALLLGDSALYLCASSLDRGLGYTFGSGTRLTVV.